These 2 T cell receptor beta chains were all obtained from the same sample, sequenced in a study of blood T cell repertoires in COVID-19 (dated by TCRdb to about 2020). The method behind the library was the immunoSEQ multiplex PCR assay. The clones in this table, taken by TCRdb from immuneACCESS, are in-frame only. Not every clone is retained; where verified, under half of the shortfall comes from an unresolved V gene, and the cause of the rest is unknown. The sample table contains 250,000 to 350,000 clones; only one count was recorded for around 85% of them. Together, the top ten hold roughly 0.87% of the sample. The source material was peripheral blood. These receptor sequences come from a human donor with COVID-19, enrolled during active disease. The donor label of this sample is uncertain.

The rearrangement joins TRBV12-2 to TRBJ1-2; the D segment call TRBD1 is taken from the table without a DNA check. TRBV12-2 is noted as a pseudogene. The CDR3 is made up of 16 amino acids. CDR3 region: CASRLASCRMVGGYTF. CDR3 sequence (DNA): TGTGCAAGTCGCTTAGCGAGTTGCAGGATGGTGGGCGGCTACACCTTC.

This clone was detected once. The CDR3 sequence is CSASQGSTGEKLFF. The CDR3 nucleotides are TGCAGTGCCAGTCAAGGATCAACGGGGGAAAAACTGTTTTTT. The chain links TRBV20-1 to TRBJ1-4; D unresolved. V was shortened by 6 bases and J by 8 bases, with 19 bases between the two germline ends. The CDR3 runs 14 residues. Germline values: CDR1 DFQATT, CDR2 SNEGSKA (reference sequence).